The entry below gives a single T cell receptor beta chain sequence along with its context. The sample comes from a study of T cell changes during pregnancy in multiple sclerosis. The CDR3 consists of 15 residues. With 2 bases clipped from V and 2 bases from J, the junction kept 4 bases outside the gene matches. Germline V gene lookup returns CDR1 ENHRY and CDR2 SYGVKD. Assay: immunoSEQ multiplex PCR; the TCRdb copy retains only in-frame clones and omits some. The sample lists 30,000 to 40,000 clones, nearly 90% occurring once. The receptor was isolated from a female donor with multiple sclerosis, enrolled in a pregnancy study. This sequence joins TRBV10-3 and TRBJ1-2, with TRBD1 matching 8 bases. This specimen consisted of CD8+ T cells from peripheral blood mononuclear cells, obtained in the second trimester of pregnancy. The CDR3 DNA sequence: TGTGCCATCAGTGAGCAAGGGACAGGCAACTATGGCTACACCTTC. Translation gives CAISEQGTGNYGYTF.